This is a list of T cell receptor beta chains from one sample in a study of Graves' ophthalmopathy and Graves' hyperthyroidism. TCRdb recomputed calls from the multiplex PCR reads with MiXCR, one row per CDR3 protein. This sample has 650,000 to 900,000 distinct CDR3 sequences; 35% to 50% occur once, and the top ten carry 44%. Sequencing was performed on peripheral blood. These receptors were obtained from an adult man with Graves' ophthalmopathy. Each CDR3 is given with its conserved first and last residue. Each record gives: D gene, V gene, clone size, J gene, CDR3 protein, CDR3 DNA. The D gene is left open where the match is weak. Clone size, where shown, is once, few, many, or a class for clones that have expanded.

d_gene: TRBD1
v_gene: TRBV7-2
abundance: few
j_gene: TRBJ1-1
CDR3aa: CASGRQGVWTEAFF
CDR3nt: TGTGCCAGCGGAAGACAGGGGGTATGGACTGAAGCTTTCTTT

d_gene: TRBD1
v_gene: TRBV29-1
abundance: .
j_gene: TRBJ2-7
CDR3aa: CSVEMGQGVASEQYF
CDR3nt: TGCAGCGTTGAAATGGGACAGGGGGTGGCGAGTGAGCAGTACTTC

d_gene: .
v_gene: TRBV19
abundance: .
j_gene: TRBJ1-1
CDR3aa: CASSMFGENTEAFF
CDR3nt: TGTGCCAGTAGTATGTTCGGGGAGAACACTGAAGCTTTCTTT

d_gene: TRBD1
v_gene: TRBV29-1
abundance: .
j_gene: TRBJ1-2
CDR3aa: CSVATGGDRYGYTF
CDR3nt: TGCAGCGTTGCCACAGGGGGCGATCGCTATGGCTACACCTTC

d_gene: .
v_gene: TRBV6-5
abundance: .
j_gene: TRBJ2-7
CDR3aa: CARSVGARSYEQYF
CDR3nt: TGTGCCCGCAGTGTTGGGGCGCGCTCCTACGAGCAGTACTTC

d_gene: .
v_gene: TRBV9
abundance: few
j_gene: TRBJ1-1
CDR3aa: CASSVGGSRTEAFF
CDR3nt: TGTGCCAGCAGCGTAGGAGGGAGTCGGACTGAAGCTTTCTTT

d_gene: .
v_gene: TRBV12-3/TRBV12-4
abundance: many
j_gene: TRBJ1-1
CDR3aa: CASRQGGGTEAFF
CDR3nt: TGTGCCAGCCGCCAGGGAGGTGGCACTGAAGCTTTCTTT

d_gene: .
v_gene: TRBV7-9
abundance: .
j_gene: TRBJ2-7
CDR3aa: CASSLYLGRDLPYEQYF
CDR3nt: TGTGCCAGCAGCTTATATCTTGGACGGGACCTTCCCTACGAGCAGTACTTC

d_gene: TRBD2
v_gene: TRBV10-3
abundance: .
j_gene: TRBJ2-2
CDR3aa: CASSAGLAGNTGELFF
CDR3nt: TGTGCCAGCAGCGCGGGACTAGCGGGTAACACCGGGGAGCTGTTTTTT

d_gene: TRBD1
v_gene: TRBV10-3
abundance: .
j_gene: TRBJ1-5
CDR3aa: CASSTPGTGGNQPQHF
CDR3nt: TGTGCCAGCAGTACCCCCGGGACAGGGGGCAATCAGCCCCAGCATTTT

d_gene: .
v_gene: TRBV20-1
abundance: few
j_gene: TRBJ1-2
CDR3aa: CSARELGGNYGYTF
CDR3nt: TGCAGTGCTAGAGAGTTAGGAGGGAACTATGGCTACACCTTC

d_gene: .
v_gene: TRBV2
abundance: few
j_gene: TRBJ1-5
CDR3aa: CASTPADGSNQPQHF
CDR3nt: TGTGCCAGCACCCCCGCGGACGGTAGCAATCAGCCCCAGCATTTT

d_gene: .
v_gene: TRBV7-2
abundance: few
j_gene: TRBJ1-5
CDR3aa: CASSLITAGRDNQPQHF
CDR3nt: TGTGCCAGCAGCTTAATTACGGCGGGCAGGGACAATCAGCCCCAGCATTTT

d_gene: .
v_gene: TRBV29-1
abundance: many
j_gene: TRBJ2-7
CDR3aa: CSVVSAAYEQYF
CDR3nt: TGCAGCGTTGTTAGCGCCGCCTACGAGCAGTACTTC

d_gene: .
v_gene: TRBV10-3
abundance: .
j_gene: TRBJ1-4
CDR3aa: CAISDGRQATHEKLFF
CDR3nt: TGTGCCATCAGTGACGGGAGACAGGCGACCCATGAAAAACTGTTTTTT

d_gene: TRBD1
v_gene: TRBV5-1
abundance: many
j_gene: TRBJ1-2
CDR3aa: CASSLSSTGSYGYTF
CDR3nt: TGCGCCAGCAGCTTAAGCTCGACAGGGAGCTATGGCTACACCTTC

d_gene: TRBD1
v_gene: TRBV29-1
abundance: .
j_gene: TRBJ2-7
CDR3aa: CSSPQGARDEQYF
CDR3nt: TGCAGCAGTCCTCAGGGGGCTAGGGACGAGCAGTACTTC

d_gene: TRBD1
v_gene: TRBV12-3/TRBV12-4
abundance: .
j_gene: TRBJ1-2
CDR3aa: CASSLFRDSYGYTF
CDR3nt: TGTGCCAGCAGTTTATTCAGGGACAGCTATGGCTACACCTTC

d_gene: TRBD1
v_gene: TRBV7-9
abundance: few
j_gene: TRBJ1-1
CDR3aa: CASSFWTGLYTEAFF
CDR3nt: TGTGCCAGCAGCTTTTGGACAGGGCTTTACACTGAAGCTTTCTTT

d_gene: TRBD1
v_gene: TRBV20-1
abundance: few
j_gene: TRBJ2-7
CDR3aa: CSARRPGQGSYEQYF
CDR3nt: TGCAGTGCTAGACGCCCGGGACAGGGAAGCTACGAGCAGTACTTC

d_gene: .
v_gene: TRBV20-1
abundance: .
j_gene: TRBJ2-7
CDR3aa: CSAPNAQGSYEQYF
CDR3nt: TGCAGTGCCCCTAATGCGCAGGGGAGCTACGAGCAGTACTTC

d_gene: TRBD1
v_gene: TRBV7-2
abundance: .
j_gene: TRBJ1-2
CDR3aa: CAWGQGEFYGYTF
CDR3nt: TGTGCCTGGGGACAGGGAGAATTCTATGGCTACACCTTC